The 28 T cell receptor beta chains below all came from one sample that was sequenced in a study of beta chain features in type 1 diabetes. Of the isolated RNA, all was reverse transcribed, and so the sequenced material was expressed TCRB transcripts. Sequencing was performed with immunoSEQ multiplex PCR; in TCRdb, only in-frame clones are kept and a portion is missing. The sample shows 400,000 to 550,000 clones, roughly 11% of them seen only once. The sequencing input was naive CD4+ T cells from blood. The source is a woman aged 18-29 years in good health.

J is TRBJ2-1 and V is TRBV6-5; 9 positions match TRBD2. Looked up from germline, CDR1 is MNHEY and CDR2 is SVGAGI. V lost 5 bases, J lost 5 bases, and 4 bases stayed unmatched. CDR3 length equals 14 residues. CDR3 region: CASSQPSGDNEQFF. CDR3 DNA sequence: TGTGCCAGCAGTCAACCTAGCGGGGACAATGAGCAGTTCTTC.

In this sample, this clone turned up a few times. The V and J genes are TRBV15 and TRBJ2-6; no clear D. The germline gives CDR1 LNHNV, CDR2 YYDKDF (reference sequence). The V end was cut by 0 bases, the J end by 0 bases, with 9 bases between. The CDR3 runs to 17 residues. CDR3 DNA sequence: TGTGCCACCAGCAGAGAAGAGGTTTTCTCTGGGGCCAACGTCCTGACTTTC. This codes for CATSREEVFSGANVLTF.

The V gene is TRBV30, the J gene TRBJ2-4; the D gene is possibly TRBD1 (5 bases). Germline CDR1 GTSNPN, CDR2 SVGIG (reference sequence). V gave up 5 bases and J gave up 0 bases, with 11 bases separating them. The CDR3 spans 14 residues. The CDR3 spells CAWARVVAKNIQYF. The CDR3 nucleotides are TGTGCCTGGGCCAGGGTGGTAGCCAAAAACATTCAGTACTTC.

This clone was counted between two and nine times. CDR3 amino acids: CASSQPSTGPNSPLHF. Here the CDR3 DNA reads TGCGCCAGCAGCCAACCTTCCACAGGTCCCAATTCACCCCTCCACTTT. This chain links TRBV4-1 with TRBJ1-6; weak D call: TRBD1 (5 bases). V gave up 2 bases and J gave up 7 bases, with 15 bases separating them. Per the germline V gene, CDR1 is MGHRA and CDR2 is YSYEKL. The CDR3 length is 16 residues.

The chain employs TRBV7-2 and TRBJ2-1, with no clear D. V was trimmed by 1 base and J by 2 bases, leaving 9 bases between them. Germline CDR1 reads SGHTA; CDR2 reads FQGNSA. This CDR3 comprises 15 residues. The CDR3, as DNA: TGTGCCAGCAGCTTAGACGCGGCGCCCTACAATGAGCAGTTCTTC. The encoded protein is CASSLDAAPYNEQFF.

The chain joins TRBV7-9 to TRBJ2-7; D call uncertain. The CDR3 has 13 residues. V was clipped by 5 bases and J by 6 bases, with 14 bases between them. CDR1 SEHNR and CDR2 FQNEAQ come from the germline V gene (reference sequence). CDR3 residues: CASSQVVGSEQYF. CDR3 in DNA: TGTGCCAGCAGCCAGGTGGTAGGGTCCGAGCAGTACTTC.

This clone occurred a few times. The chain carries TRBV28 and TRBJ1-3, with a tentative D call TRBD1 (5 bases). In germline, CDR1 is MDHEN, CDR2 SYDVKM. The V end was cut by 9 bases, the J end by 2 bases, with 11 bases between. This CDR3 is built from 13 residues. CDR3 loop: CASHTGTGNTIYF. DNA of the CDR3: TGTGCCAGTCATACAGGAACTGGAAACACCATATATTTT.

The V and J genes are TRBV29-1 and TRBJ1-5; 8 positions match TRBD1. The V segment lost 6 bases and the J segment 4 bases; nucleotides outside the gene matches: 5. CDR3 length: 13 residues. Germline V gene data show CDR1 as SQVTM and CDR2 as ANQGSEA. As DNA, the CDR3 is TGCAGCGTGTGGAACAGGGGGAATCAGCCCCAGCATTTT. Its protein product is CSVWNRGNQPQHF.

This clone was detected a few times. The CDR3 DNA reads as TGTGCCAGTAATTCCGACAGGGGCTATGGCTACACCTTC. It translates to CASNSDRGYGYTF. The chain couples TRBV19 to TRBJ1-2; 8 bases are a match to TRBD1. CDR3 length: 13 residues. Germline V gives CDR1 LNHDA, CDR2 SQIVND (reference sequence). The J segment lost 4 bases and the V segment lost 7 bases, leaving 5 bases of the junction unmatched.

This clone was counted once. The chain joins TRBV2 to TRBJ1-1, with D maybe TRBD1 (5 bases). The CDR3 runs 13 residues. The germline V gene has CDR1 SNHLY and CDR2 FYNNEI. V was trimmed by 4 bases and J by 8 bases, leaving 14 bases between them. Written as DNA, the CDR3 is TGTGCCAGCAGTGTTCGGCAGGGTGTCGAAGCTTTCTTT. Its protein is CASSVRQGVEAFF.

This clone was seen many times. As DNA, the CDR3 is TGTGCCTGGAGTCGCGACCGCGGCGCCCAGAGTTACAATGAGCAGTTCTTC. This gives the protein CAWSRDRGAQSYNEQFF. J is TRBJ2-1 and V is TRBV30, with D unresolved. CDR1 and CDR2 (germline): GTSNPN, SVGIG (reference sequence). V was trimmed by 2 bases and J by 4 bases, leaving 21 bases between them. The CDR3 length is 17 residues.

The chain is built from TRBV7-2 and TRBJ1-1; D uncertain. CDR1 and CDR2 (germline): SGHTA, FQGNSA. The CDR3 has 15 residues. V lost 4 bases and J lost 0, with 12 bases in between. Written as DNA, the CDR3 is TGTGCCAGCAGCTCCCATGGACCGGTGAACACTGAAGCTTTCTTT. The encoded protein is CASSSHGPVNTEAFF. The entire variable domain, with the rest obtained from reference TRBV7-2 and TRBJ1-1, is as follows: GAGVSQSPSNKVTEKGKDVELRCDPISGHTALYWYRQSLGQGLEFLIYFQGNSAPDKSGLPSDRFSAERTGGSVSTLTIQRTQQEDSAVYLCASSSHGPVNTEAFFGQGTRLTVV.

This clone was observed a few times. The DNA of the CDR3 is TGTGCCAGCAAAGGGACCTCCGCCGGGGAGCTGTTTTTT. Amino acids: CASKGTSAGELFF. The V and J genes are TRBV2 and TRBJ2-2; D possibly uses TRBD1 or TRBD2 (5 bases each). The CDR3 covers 13 residues. Germline V gives CDR1 SNHLY, CDR2 FYNNEI. V was clipped by 7 bases and J by 6 bases, with 12 bases between them.

The chain uses TRBV4-1 and TRBJ2-5; tentative D call: TRBD1 (5 bases). The CDR3 length is 15 residues. The ends were cut back, 3 bases at V and 5 bases at J, with 16 bases in the middle. Germline values: CDR1 MGHRA, CDR2 YSYEKL. The CDR3 loop reads CASSHMGQKGETQYF. The CDR3 region has the DNA TGCGCCAGCAGCCACATGGGGCAGAAAGGGGAGACCCAGTACTTC.

This clone appeared a few times. The sample holds other DNA sequences that translate to the same CDR3. This chain uses TRBV7-2 with TRBJ2-3; D remains ambiguous. Trimming took off 5 bases at V and 6 bases at J, with 9 bases between the two ends. The CDR3 consists of 12 residues. Germline V CDR1 and CDR2: SGHTA, FQGNSA. CDR3 residues: CASSPPSDTQYF. CDR3 DNA sequence: TGTGCCAGCAGCCCCCCCTCCGATACGCAGTATTTT.

The chain carries TRBV29-1 and TRBJ2-5; 7 nucleotides agree with TRBD1. V was pared by 4 bases and J by 4 bases, with 6 bases of the junction left unmatched. The CDR3 contains 13 residues. The germline V gene encodes CDR1 SQVTM and CDR2 ANQGSEA. The CDR3 spells CSVGQGRGETQYF. CDR3 bases: TGCAGCGTTGGACAGGGTCGGGGAGAGACCCAGTACTTC.

In its sample, this clone was seen a few times. The chain recombines TRBV30 with TRBJ1-5; D not resolved. Germline V gives CDR1 GTSNPN, CDR2 SVGIG (reference sequence). The V and J ends lost 0 bases and 1 base respectively, with 7 bases between them. This CDR3 has 14 amino acids. The CDR3 region has the DNA TGTGCCTGGAGTGTGACACGGAGCAATCAGCCCCAGCATTTT. Translating it yields CAWSVTRSNQPQHF.

A few counts support this clone. This sequence joins TRBV4-1 and TRBJ1-1; no reliable D call. Germline lookup yields CDR1 MGHRA and CDR2 YSYEKL. This CDR3 spans 15 amino acids. Trimming shortened V by 6 bases and J by 1 base, and 15 bases separated the two germline ends. In nucleotides, the CDR3 is TGCGCCAGCAGTCATTATACGGGAGGGAACACTGAAGCTTTCTTT. Residues: CASSHYTGGNTEAFF.

This clone was seen a few times. This rearrangement joins TRBV7-2 to TRBJ1-1; a weak D match, TRBD1 (6 bases). The germline V and J ends were trimmed by 2 bases and 3 bases, with 7 bases remaining between them. Per the germline V gene, CDR1 is SGHTA and CDR2 is FQGNSA. The CDR3 runs 13 residues. CDR3 residues: CASSLYRDTEAFF. DNA for the CDR3: TGTGCCAGCAGCTTATACAGGGACACTGAAGCTTTCTTT.

There are a few counts of this clone. V gene TRBV30 combines with J gene TRBJ2-3, with 8 bases identical to TRBD2. Germline V lookup: CDR1 GTSNPN, CDR2 SVGIG (reference sequence). The J segment lost 1 base and the V segment lost 3 bases, leaving 9 bases of the junction unmatched. The CDR3 is made up of 16 amino acids. CDR3 loop: CAWRRAGAWGTDTQYF. The CDR3 DNA sequence: TGTGCCTGGAGAAGAGCGGGAGCTTGGGGCACAGATACGCAGTATTTT.

This clone was observed a few times. The chain joins TRBV7-9 to TRBJ2-5; D call uncertain. CDR1 SEHNR and CDR2 FQNEAQ come from the germline V gene (reference sequence). V shed 2 bases and J shed 0 bases, with 7 bases lying between them. The CDR3 totals 14 residues. The CDR3 DNA reads TGTGCCAGCAGCTTACGGAGCGACCAAGAGACCCAGTACTTC. The encoded protein is CASSLRSDQETQYF.

The V gene is TRBV4-1, the J gene TRBJ1-2; no firm D call. Trimming pared 3 bases from V and 4 bases from J, leaving 9 bases between. This CDR3 is 13 amino acids long. The germline V gene encodes CDR1 MGHRA and CDR2 YSYEKL. The CDR3, as DNA: TGCGCCAGCAGCCACGGATCGGGCTATGGCTACACCTTC. Translated: CASSHGSGYGYTF.

In this sample, this clone turned up a few times. The chain employs TRBV6-5 and TRBJ2-1; the D gene could be TRBD1 or TRBD2 (5 bases each). This CDR3 spans 15 amino acids. V gave up 6 bases and J gave up 6 bases, with 18 bases separating them. Germline V gives CDR1 MNHEY, CDR2 SVGAGI. The CDR3 nucleotides are TGTGCCAGCAGCCGCAACCGCGGGCAGGGCAATGAGCAGTTCTTC. It is translated as CASSRNRGQGNEQFF.

This clone has only a few counts. The chain links TRBV7-2 to TRBJ2-5; 14 nucleotides match TRBD2. The V gene's germline CDR1 is SGHTA and CDR2 FQGNSA. The CDR3 is 15 amino acids. The V and J ends lost 9 bases and 4 bases, in that order; junction bases with no gene match: 7. This chain's CDR3 is CASGLAGGSGETQYF. In DNA form, the CDR3 reads TGTGCCAGTGGACTAGCGGGAGGAAGTGGAGAGACCCAGTACTTC.

This chain connects TRBV27 to TRBJ2-1, with D uncertain. V was shortened by 3 bases and J by 3 bases, with 6 bases between the two germline ends. Germline assignment: CDR1 MNHEY and CDR2 SMNVEV (reference sequence). This CDR3 region has 13 residues. DNA of the CDR3: TGTGCCAGCAGTTTCCGGCACTACAATGAGCAGTTCTTC. Its translation is CASSFRHYNEQFF.

The V gene is TRBV2, the J gene TRBJ1-2; D remains ambiguous. The CDR3 consists of 16 residues. V was cut by 4 bases and J by 8 bases, with 23 bases left in between. Germline V gene lookup returns CDR1 SNHLY and CDR2 FYNNEI. CDR3 in amino acids: CASSGWQPFGLSGYTF. CDR3 sequence (DNA): TGTGCCAGCAGTGGGTGGCAGCCATTCGGCCTATCGGGCTACACCTTC.

This clone has a handful of counts. V gene TRBV4-2 combines with J gene TRBJ2-1; D possibly corresponds to TRBD2 (5 bases). Trimming cost V 5 bases and J 2 bases, with 10 bases left between them. CDR3 length: 14 residues. Germline-derived CDR1 and CDR2 are LGHNA and YNFKEQ. CDR3 region: CASSSGMTYNEQFF. As DNA, the CDR3 is TGTGCCAGCAGCAGCGGAATGACCTACAATGAGCAGTTCTTC.

There are a few counts of this clone. V gene TRBV4-3 combines with J gene TRBJ2-5; D not resolved. CDR1 is LGHNA and CDR2 is YSLEER in the germline V gene. V was shortened by 4 bases and J by 0 bases, with 9 bases between the two germline ends. This CDR3 region has 14 residues. The CDR3 reads CASSRVVYQETQYF. Here the CDR3 DNA reads TGCGCCAGCAGCCGGGTAGTGTACCAAGAGACCCAGTACTTC.